This TCR beta chain was recovered during a study of blood T cell repertoires in COVID-19. This clone was seen a handful of times. Assay: immunoSEQ multiplex PCR; the TCRdb copy retains only in-frame clones and omits some. The data show 180,000 or so clones, 75% to 90% seen once. The CDR3 totals 14 residues. Trimming took off 1 base at V and 0 bases at J, with 7 bases between the two ends. CDR1 and CDR2 (germline): GTSNPN, SVGIG (reference sequence). The sequenced sample was PBMCs or T cells enriched from blood (not recorded which). The TCR sequence derives from a woman aged 55-69 years who had recovered from COVID-19. V is TRBV30 and J is TRBJ1-5; maybe TRBD1 (6 bases). The CDR3 bases are TGTGCCTGGAGTGGGACAGTTAGCAATCAGCCCCAGCATTTT. Translating it yields CAWSGTVSNQPQHF. Looking up the rest from reference TRBV30 and TRBJ1-5 gives the full variable domain: SQTIHQWPATLVQPVGSPLSLECTVEGTSNPNLYWYRQAAGRGLQLLFYSVGIGQISSEVPQNLSASRPQDRQFILSSKKLLLSDSGFYLCAWSGTVSNQPQHFGDGTRLSIL.